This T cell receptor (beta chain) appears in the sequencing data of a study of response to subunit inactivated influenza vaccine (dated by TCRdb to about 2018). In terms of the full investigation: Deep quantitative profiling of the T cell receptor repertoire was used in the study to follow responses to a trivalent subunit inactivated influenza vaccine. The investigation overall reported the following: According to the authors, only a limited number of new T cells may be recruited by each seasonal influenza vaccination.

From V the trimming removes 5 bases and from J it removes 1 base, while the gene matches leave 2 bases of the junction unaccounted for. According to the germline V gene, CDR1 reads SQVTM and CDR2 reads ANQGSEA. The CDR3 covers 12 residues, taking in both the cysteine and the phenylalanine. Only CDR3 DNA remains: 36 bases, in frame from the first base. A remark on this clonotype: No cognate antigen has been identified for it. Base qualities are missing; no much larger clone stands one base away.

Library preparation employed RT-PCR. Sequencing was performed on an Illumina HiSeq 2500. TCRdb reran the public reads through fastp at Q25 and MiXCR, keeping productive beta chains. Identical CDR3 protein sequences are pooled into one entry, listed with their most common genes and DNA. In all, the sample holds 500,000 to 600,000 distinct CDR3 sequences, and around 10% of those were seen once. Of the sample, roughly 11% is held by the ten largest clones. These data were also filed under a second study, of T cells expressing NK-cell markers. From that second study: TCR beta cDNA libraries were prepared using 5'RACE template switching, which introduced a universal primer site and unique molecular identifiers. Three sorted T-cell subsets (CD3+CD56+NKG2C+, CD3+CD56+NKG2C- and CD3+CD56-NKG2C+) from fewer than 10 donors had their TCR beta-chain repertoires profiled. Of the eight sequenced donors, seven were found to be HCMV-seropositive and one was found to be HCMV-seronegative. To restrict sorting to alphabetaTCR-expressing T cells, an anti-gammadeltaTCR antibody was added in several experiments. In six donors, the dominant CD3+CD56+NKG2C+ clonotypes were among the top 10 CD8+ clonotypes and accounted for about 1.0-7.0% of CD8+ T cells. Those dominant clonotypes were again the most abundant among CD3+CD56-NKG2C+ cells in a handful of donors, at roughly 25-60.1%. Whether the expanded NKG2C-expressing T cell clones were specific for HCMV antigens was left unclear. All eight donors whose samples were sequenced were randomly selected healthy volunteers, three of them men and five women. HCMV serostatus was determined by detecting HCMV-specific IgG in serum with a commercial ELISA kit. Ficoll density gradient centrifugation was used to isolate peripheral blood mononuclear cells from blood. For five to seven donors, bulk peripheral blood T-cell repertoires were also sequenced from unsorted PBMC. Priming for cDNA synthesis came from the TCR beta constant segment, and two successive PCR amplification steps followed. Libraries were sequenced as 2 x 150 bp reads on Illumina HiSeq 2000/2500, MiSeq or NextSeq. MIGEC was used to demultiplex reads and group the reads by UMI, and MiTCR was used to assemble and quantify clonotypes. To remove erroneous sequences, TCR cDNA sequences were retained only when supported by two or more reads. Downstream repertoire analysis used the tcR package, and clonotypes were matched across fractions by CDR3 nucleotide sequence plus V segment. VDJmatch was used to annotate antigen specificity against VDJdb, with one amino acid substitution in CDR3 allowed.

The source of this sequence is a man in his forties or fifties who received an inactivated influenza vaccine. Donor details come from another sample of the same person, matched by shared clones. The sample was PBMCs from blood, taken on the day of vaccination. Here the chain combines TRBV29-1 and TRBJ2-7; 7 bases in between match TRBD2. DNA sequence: TGCAGCGTTTCAGCGGGGTCCTACGAGCAGTACTTC. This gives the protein CSVSAGSYEQYF.